The present entry profiles one T cell receptor (beta chain) with its context. This specimen includes other DNA sequences encoding the same CDR3. The data stem from a study of blood T cell repertoires in COVID-19. Study summary: There were acute and convalescent COVID-19 samples, and they came from the United States, Italy and Spain. In each case, the material was cDNA or gDNA derived from T cells, B-cell-depleted T cells, or PBMCs.

Authors' data handling: Counts of nucleated cells, estimated from reference gene primer amplification, were obtained. Using immunoSEQ multiplex PCR, the repertoire was profiled, and TCRdb retains in-frame clones only, with some absent. V and J calls and clone size come straight from that table; D and trimming were deduced from the DNA. The data hold roughly 270,000 clones, with around 85% observed a single time. Trimming pared 2 bases from V and 2 bases from J, leaving 6 bases between. The V gene's germline CDR1 is MNHEY and CDR2 SMNVEV (reference sequence). There are 13 residues in the CDR3. The sample consisted of peripheral blood. The origin of this receptor is a middle-aged man with active or convalescent COVID-19. V gene TRBV27 combines with J gene TRBJ2-5; perhaps TRBD2 as D (5 bases). The CDR3 DNA reads TGTGCCAGCAGTTTACGAGGGCAAGAGACCCAGTACTTC. Amino acid sequence: CASSLRGQETQYF.